Listed below are T cell receptor beta chains from one sample, sequenced in a study of cytomegalovirus exposure and HLA in healthy donors. Assay: immunoSEQ multiplex PCR; the TCRdb copy retains only in-frame clones and omits some. Counted here are about 140,000 clones, around 85% occurring once; the ten biggest clones make up over 0.95%. Material: PBMCs. The receptors stem from a female donor in good health and CMV-seronegative. CDR3s include the opening cysteine and the closing phenylalanine or tryptophan. A D gene is named only where the DNA matches it firmly. Clone size is stated in some rows and not others, as once, few, many or a class when expanded.

size | length | J | V | D | DNA | CDR3
. | 16 | TRBJ2-5 | TRBV5-1 | TRBD1 | TGCGCCAGCAGCTTCACCGGGGACAGGATGCGAGAGACCCAGTACTTC | CASSFTGDRMRETQYF
. | 14 | TRBJ2-7 | TRBV5-1 | TRBD1 | TGCGCCAGCAGCAACGGACAGGCCTCCTACGAGCAGTACTTC | CASSNGQASYEQYF
few | 14 | TRBJ1-1 | TRBV10-3 | TRBD1 | TGTGCCATCAGCGACAGGGGGATCTTCACTGAAGCTTTCTTT | CAISDRGIFTEAFF
. | 16 | TRBJ1-2 | TRBV19 | . | TGTGCCAGTAGTACGATGGGTGGCCAGGCCGTATATGGCTACACCTTC | CASSTMGGQAVYGYTF
. | 16 | TRBJ2-1 | TRBV28 | TRBD2 | TGTGCCAGCAGGCGGACTAGCGGGGCTTCCTACAATGAGCAGTTCTTC | CASRRTSGASYNEQFF
. | 15 | TRBJ1-5 | TRBV19 | . | TGTGCCAGTAGTACGGGTCAACGGGGCAATCAGCCCCAGCATTTT | CASSTGQRGNQPQHF
. | 14 | TRBJ2-3 | TRBV2 | TRBD2 | TGTGCCAGCAGGGGACTAGCGGCACCAGATACGCAGTATTTT | CASRGLAAPDTQYF
many | 17 | TRBJ2-1 | TRBV6-1 | TRBD2 | TGTGCCAGCAGTGCCGGACTAGCGGGAGGGTCCTACAATGAGCAGTTCTTC | CASSAGLAGGSYNEQFF
. | 16 | TRBJ2-7 | TRBV5-4 | TRBD2 | TGTGCCAGCAGCCTGAGCGGGGGCGGGAGGGCCTACGAGCAGTACTTC | CASSLSGGGRAYEQYF
. | 15 | TRBJ1-5 | TRBV7-2 | . | TGTGCCAGCAGCTTAGCACGGTATAGCAATCAGCCCCAGCATTTT | CASSLARYSNQPQHF
. | 13 | TRBJ2-7 | TRBV27 | TRBD1 | TGTGCCAGCAGACCGGGGACAGAGTACGAGCAGTACTTC | CASRPGTEYEQYF
. | 14 | TRBJ1-1 | TRBV28 | . | TGTGCCAGCAGCCCCTCCGGGGTAAACACTGAAGCTTTCTTT | CASSPSGVNTEAFF
. | 15 | TRBJ1-3 | TRBV19 | . | TGTGCCAGTAGTACGGCGGTCCTTTCTGGAAACACCATATATTTT | CASSTAVLSGNTIYF
few | 14 | TRBJ1-1 | TRBV2 | TRBD1 | TGTGCCAGCGATCCCGGGACAGCGAACACTGAAGCTTTCTTT | CASDPGTANTEAFF
. | 17 | TRBJ2-1 | TRBV15 | TRBD2 | TGTGCCACCAGCAGAGGACTAGCGGAGCCCGCGGGGAATGAGCAGTTCTTC | CATSRGLAEPAGNEQFF
. | 14 | TRBJ2-7 | TRBV15 | . | TGTGCCACCAGCAGTGAGGGAGGCTCCTACGAGCAGTACTTC | CATSSEGGSYEQYF
. | 15 | TRBJ2-5 | TRBV2 | TRBD1 | TGTGCCAGCAGAGGTGTGCAGGGGGTTTTCGAGACCCAGTACTTC | CASRGVQGVFETQYF
. | 13 | TRBJ2-7 | TRBV7-9 | . | TGTGCCAGCAGCCTAGCCTTTTTCTACGAGCAGTACTTC | CASSLAFFYEQYF
. | 15 | TRBJ2-4 | TRBV27 | . | TGTGCCAGCAGCTCGGGACTCTTAGCCAAAAACATTCAGTACTTC | CASSSGLLAKNIQYF
. | 13 | TRBJ1-1 | TRBV7-9 | . | TGTGCCACCCTGGGGCTGTTGAACACTGAAGCTTTCTTT | CATLGLLNTEAFF
. | 15 | TRBJ2-3 | TRBV10-3 | . | TGTGCCATCAGTCCGAGGGGGGGGCGTACAGATACGCAGTATTTT | CAISPRGGRTDTQYF
. | 15 | TRBJ2-3 | TRBV7-9 | TRBD2 | TGTGCCAGCAGTTGGACTAGCGGGAGGGGAGATACGCAGTATTTT | CASSWTSGRGDTQYF
once | 14 | TRBJ2-7 | TRBV29-1 | . | TGCAGCGTTGAGGGGGACTCCCGAGACTACGAGCAGTACTTC | CSVEGDSRDYEQYF
. | 15 | TRBJ2-1 | TRBV10-3 | TRBD2 | TGTGCCATCAGTGAGTCTAGGACTAGCAACAATGAGCAGTTCTTC | CAISESRTSNNEQFF
few | 13 | TRBJ2-3 | TRBV7-8 | . | TGTGCCAGCACGGAGGGGCACACAGATACGCAGTATTTT | CASTEGHTDTQYF
. | 12 | TRBJ2-5 | TRBV29-1 | . | TGCAGCGTCTCTCGTCGGGAGGAGACCCAGTACTTC | CSVSRREETQYF
. | 14 | TRBJ2-5 | TRBV5-1 | . | TGCGCCAGCAGCTTGGGTGCGGCCCGCGAGACCCAGTACTTC | CASSLGAARETQYF
few | 14 | TRBJ1-4 | TRBV6-5 | . | TGTGCCAGCAGTTACGGGCAGGAAAATGAAAAACTGTTTTTT | CASSYGQENEKLFF
. | 14 | TRBJ2-3 | TRBV5-6 | . | TGTGCCAGCAGCCCGGGCACCGCAGGAGGTACGCAGTATTTT | CASSPGTAGGTQYF
. | 14 | TRBJ2-1 | TRBV19 | . | TGTGCCAGTAGGGGGCTGAGCTCCTACAATGAGCAGTTCTTC | CASRGLSSYNEQFF
. | 16 | TRBJ2-3 | TRBV9 | TRBD1 | TGTGCCAGCAGCGTAGAGTGGGACAGGTACACAGATACGCAGTATTTT | CASSVEWDRYTDTQYF
. | 16 | TRBJ1-5 | TRBV7-9 | . | TGTGCCAGCACCGCGGGGGGTCCAGTGAGCAATCAGCCCCAGCATTTT | CASTAGGPVSNQPQHF
once | 15 | TRBJ2-1 | TRBV7-9 | . | TGTGCCAGCAGCCCGTACCGGGGGACCTACAATGAGCAGTTCTTC | CASSPYRGTYNEQFF
few | 14 | TRBJ2-5 | TRBV10-3 | TRBD2 | TGTGCCATCAGTGGCGGGGGAAGTTTGGAGACCCAGTACTTC | CAISGGGSLETQYF
. | 15 | TRBJ2-5 | TRBV6-5 | TRBD2 | TGTGCCAGCAGTCCGACTAGCGGGAACCAAGAGACCCAGTACTTC | CASSPTSGNQETQYF
. | 13 | TRBJ2-5 | TRBV30 | . | TGTGCCTGGGACCGGGACACCCAAGAGACCCAGTACTTC | CAWDRDTQETQYF
. | 10 | TRBJ1-2 | TRBV20-1 | . | TGCAGTGCTAGATCATATGGCTACACCTTC | CSARSYGYTF